These 28 T cell receptor beta chains were sequenced from one sample in a study of T cell clusters in autoimmune cytopenias. TRB was amplified by touch-down multiplex PCR, primer pools A and B combined. TCRdb derives one entry per CDR3 protein from the multiplex PCR reads, leaving out DNA. Found here are 8,000 to 10,000 distinct CDR3 sequences; the top ten clones hold 5% to 6.5%. Roughly 40,000 genome equivalents of blood DNA were amplified for TRB. Material: peripheral blood. The receptors were sampled from a human donor with an autoimmune cytopenia or autoimmune hepatitis (not recorded which).

This clonotype registers medium-sized by frequency. This chain uses TRBV6-5 with TRBJ2-2; TCRdb reports TRBD2, a call that lacks DNA to check it against. The CDR3 spans 15 residues. Germline values: CDR1 MNHEY, CDR2 SVGAGI. CDR3 sequence reads: CASSYMAGLTGELFF.

This clonotype counts as medium-sized by frequency. This chain uses TRBV5-5 with TRBJ1-4; no DNA is available, so the TRBD1 call from TCRdb remains unchecked. Germline lookup yields CDR1 SGHKS and CDR2 YYEKEE (reference sequence). The CDR3 totals 14 residues. The CDR3 spells CASNPVESNEKLFF. Drawing the rest from reference TRBV5-5 and TRBJ1-4, the complete variable domain is DAGVTQSPTHLIKTRGQQVTLRCSPISGHKSVSWYQQVLGQGPQFIFQYYEKEERGRGNFPDRFSARQFPNYSSELNVNALLLGDSALYLCASNPVESNEKLFFGSGTQLSVL.

This chain uses TRBV18 with TRBJ1-1; absent DNA, TCRdb's TRBD1 call cannot be checked. Germline CDR1 KGHSH, CDR2 LQKENI. The CDR3 runs 16 residues. The CDR3 here is CASSPGQVQVYTEAFF.

The chain joins TRBV27 to TRBJ1-5. The length of the CDR3 is 15 residues. CDR1 and CDR2 (germline): MNHEY, SMNVEV (reference sequence). This CDR3 reads CASSLWQNSNQPQHF.

This sequence joins TRBV27 and TRBJ1-2; TCRdb names TRBD1, which stays unverified in the absence of DNA. The CDR3 totals 16 residues. Germline V lookup: CDR1 MNHEY, CDR2 SMNVEV (reference sequence). The CDR3 reads CASSYSGDGKRYGYTF.

This clonotype is deemed medium-sized (0.01 to 0.1%) by its frequency. The chain combines TRBV6-5 with TRBJ1-5; TCRdb picks TRBD1, but there is no DNA to check that call. The CDR3 consists of 15 residues. The V gene's germline CDR1 is MNHEY and CDR2 SVGAGI. The chain's CDR3 is CASSYSSRGRQPQHF.

Frequency places this clonotype as medium-sized. V gene TRBV6-5 combines with J gene TRBJ2-5; the D call from TCRdb, TRBD1, cannot be confirmed without DNA. CDR1 is MNHEY, CDR2 SVGAGI, per germline. CDR3 length equals 16 residues. CDR3 amino acids: CASSCGAELFQETQYF.

By frequency, this clonotype registers medium-sized. V is TRBV7-6 and J is TRBJ2-1; with no DNA, the TCRdb D assignment of TRBD2 cannot be verified. The CDR3 extends over 18 amino acids. The V gene's germline CDR1 is SGHVS and CDR2 FNYEAQ. This CDR3 reads CASSRLAGGHRDYNEQFF.

This clonotype shows up as medium-sized by frequency. Here the CDR3 reads CASISRGHTGELFF. The V gene is TRBV19, the J gene TRBJ2-2; the TCRdb call, TRBD1, lacks DNA for checking. This CDR3 region has 14 residues. Germline V lookup: CDR1 LNHDA, CDR2 SQIVND (reference sequence).

The chain couples TRBV5-6 to TRBJ1-4. Germline V gives CDR1 SGHDT, CDR2 YYEEEE. CDR3 size: 14 residues. The CDR3 protein is CASSSRFGNEKLFF. Drawing the rest from reference TRBV5-6 and TRBJ1-4, the complete variable domain is DAGVTQSPTHLIKTRGQQVTLRCSPKSGHDTVSWYQQALGQGPQFIFQYYEEEERQRGNFPDRFSGHQFPNYSSELNVNALLLGDSALYLCASSSRFGNEKLFFGSGTQLSVL.

J is TRBJ1-2 and V is TRBV15; TCRdb's D call of TRBD1 is untestable without DNA. CDR3 size: 16 residues. CDR1 and CDR2 from the germline V gene are LNHNV and YYDKDF (reference sequence). The CDR3 is CATSRQQGRGLFGYTF.

This clonotype is classed as medium-sized (0.01 to 0.1%) by frequency. The chain uses TRBV29-1 and TRBJ1-1; TCRdb selects TRBD1, and the lack of DNA leaves this call unchecked. The CDR3 has 13 residues. Germline V CDR1 and CDR2: SQVTM, ANQGSEA. The CDR3 here is CSVQTGGSTEAFF.

The V and J genes are TRBV7-6 and TRBJ2-7; TCRdb names TRBD1, which stays unverified in the absence of DNA. Looked up from germline, CDR1 is SGHVS and CDR2 is FNYEAQ. The length of the CDR3 is 16 residues. CDR3 residues: CASSSDRGQGFSEQYF.

This clonotype is medium-sized by frequency. The V call is TRBV30, the J call TRBJ1-6. CDR3 length: 14 amino acids. Germline loops: CDR1 GTSNPN, CDR2 SVGIG (reference sequence). CDR3 protein: CAWAAGGEGSPLHF.

According to its frequency, this clonotype is medium-sized. V gene TRBV7-2 combines with J gene TRBJ2-2. Germline V gives CDR1 SGHTA, CDR2 FQGNSA. The CDR3 covers 15 residues. CDR3 sequence: CASSLALDNTGELFF. Drawing the rest from reference TRBV7-2 and TRBJ2-2, the complete variable domain is GAGVSQSPSNKVTEKGKDVELRCDPISGHTALYWYRQSLGQGLEFLIYFQGNSAPDKSGLPSDRFSAERTGGSVSTLTIQRTQQEDSAVYLCASSLALDNTGELFFGEGSRLTVL.

The chain employs TRBV27 and TRBJ1-6; TCRdb's D gene call, TRBD1, goes unchecked for lack of DNA. The CDR3 length is 16 residues. In germline, CDR1 is MNHEY, CDR2 SMNVEV (reference sequence). The CDR3: CASSPGGQGANSPLHF.

This clonotype registers medium-sized by frequency. The chain links TRBV19 to TRBJ2-3; TCRdb outputs TRBD2, but without DNA this stays unchecked. Germline loops: CDR1 LNHDA, CDR2 SQIVND (reference sequence). The CDR3 is made up of 17 amino acids. CDR3 amino acids: CASSIGRTSGSTDTQYF.

By frequency, this clonotype registers medium-sized. The chain uses TRBV6-1 and TRBJ1-5; TCRdb's assignment of TRBD1 cannot be checked, as there is no DNA. Germline V gives CDR1 MNHNS, CDR2 SASEGT. This CDR3 has 15 residues. The CDR3 sequence: CASSAQGAGNQPQHF.

The genes are TRBV2 and TRBJ2-7. CDR3 length equals 13 residues. Germline CDR1 SNHLY, CDR2 FYNNEI. This chain's CDR3 is CASRRQVTYEQYF.

This clonotype is called medium-sized based on its frequency. The genes are TRBV5-6 and TRBJ2-2; TCRdb's D gene call, TRBD1, goes unchecked for lack of DNA. Germline CDR1 SGHDT, CDR2 YYEEEE. The CDR3 loop spans 16 amino acids. Here the CDR3 reads CASSRTYRQGAGELFF.

Frequency places this clonotype as medium-sized. The rearrangement links TRBV27 to TRBJ2-5; the TCRdb D gene call, TRBD1, has no DNA to confirm it. The germline gives CDR1 MNHEY, CDR2 SMNVEV (reference sequence). This CDR3 comprises 14 residues. This chain's CDR3 is CASRFRGRWETQYF.

The J gene is TRBJ1-3, the V gene TRBV7-2. The CDR3 length is 14 residues. Germline V CDR1 and CDR2: SGHTA, FQGNSA. CDR3: CASSPQVSGNTIYF.

This clonotype ranks as medium-sized in terms of frequency. The V and J genes are TRBV6-1 and TRBJ1-2; TCRdb's D gene call, TRBD1, goes unchecked for lack of DNA. Germline assignment: CDR1 MNHNS and CDR2 SASEGT. The CDR3 is made up of 13 amino acids. Here the CDR3 reads CASSEGTGFGYTF.

V is TRBV30 and J is TRBJ2-7. There are 14 residues in the CDR3. Germline-derived CDR1 and CDR2 are GTSNPN and SVGIG (reference sequence). The CDR3 here is CAWSVSRRSGEQYF.

Its frequency marks this clonotype as medium-sized. The rearrangement joins TRBV27 to TRBJ1-1. The CDR3 extends over 14 amino acids. Germline values: CDR1 MNHEY, CDR2 SMNVEV (reference sequence). The CDR3: CASSLTSLNTEAFF.

The chain links TRBV27 to TRBJ2-7; TCRdb picks TRBD1, but there is no DNA to check that call. Germline-derived CDR1 and CDR2 are MNHEY and SMNVEV (reference sequence). There are 13 residues in the CDR3. The CDR3 protein is CASKKAGPYEQYF.

The V and J genes are TRBV14 and TRBJ1-5; TCRdb calls TRBD1, which cannot be checked without DNA. The CDR3 extends over 12 amino acids. Germline V gene data show CDR1 as SGHDN and CDR2 as FVKESK. CDR3: CALQTACQPQHF. The full variable domain, its missing parts supplied by reference TRBV14 and TRBJ1-5, is EAGVTQFPSHSVIEKGQTVTLRCDPISGHDNLYWYRRVMGKEIKFLLHFVKESKQDESGMPNNRFLAERTGGTYSTLKVQPAELEDSGVYFCALQTACQPQHFGDGTRLSIL.

The CDR3 protein is CASRPTVPPNEKLFF. The V and J genes are TRBV6-5 and TRBJ1-4; as DNA is missing, the TRBD1 call by TCRdb cannot be tested. Germline V gives CDR1 MNHEY, CDR2 SVGAGI. CDR3 size: 15 residues.